These T cell receptor beta chains were read from a single sample in a study of blood T cells in healthy people across ages. TCRdb independently ran MiXCR on the 5' RACE reads; one entry per CDR3 protein. Of about 840,000 distinct CDR3 sequences listed, roughly 29% are singletons. The same sample was also studied in work on T cells of mothers and their children.

The sequencing input was blood. The receptors here all came from a middle-aged woman in good health. Both conserved end residues are part of each CDR3. The D gene is left open where the match is weak. Expanded clones get a size class; other rows say once, few or many, or leave the size out.

D gene	V gene	J gene	clone size	CDR3 protein	CDR3 DNA
.	TRBV5-1	TRBJ1-2	.	CASCMEGFQALDGYTF	TGCGCCAGCTGTATGGAGGGTTTCCAGGCCCTGGATGGCTACACCTTC
.	TRBV14	TRBJ2-5	many	CASSRGDGTQYF	TGTGCCAGCAGTCGGGGTGATGGAACCCAGTACTTC
TRBD2	TRBV6-2/TRBV6-3	TRBJ2-1	many	CASSSIYLLAGKHNEQFF	TGTGCCAGCAGTTCCATCTACCTACTAGCGGGGAAACACAATGAGCAGTTCTTC
TRBD2	TRBV5-1	TRBJ2-5	few	CASSFADSGETQYF	TGCGCCAGCAGCTTCGCGGATAGCGGGGAGACCCAGTACTTC
TRBD1	TRBV27	TRBJ1-6	.	CASSLSGTGSSLLHF	TGTGCCAGCAGTTTATCAGGGACAGGGAGTTCACTCCTCCACTTT
TRBD1	TRBV5-1	TRBJ1-4	few	CASSLAGQVDEKLFF	TGCGCCAGCAGCTTGGCGGGACAGGTCGATGAAAAACTGTTTTTT
.	TRBV20-1	TRBJ2-7	.	CSARDRGRAGYSYEQYF	TGCAGTGCTAGAGATCGAGGTAGGGCAGGCTACTCCTACGAGCAGTACTTC
.	TRBV27	TRBJ1-1	.	CASSRTVDGTEAFF	TGTGCCAGCAGTCGAACAGTGGATGGCACTGAAGCTTTCTTT
.	TRBV20-1	TRBJ1-4	.	CSASPQNRGGGEKLFF	TGCAGTGCTAGTCCCCAGAACCGTGGAGGAGGCGAAAAACTGTTTTTT
.	TRBV11-2	TRBJ1-2	.	CASSLIEGGGYTF	TGTGCCAGCAGCTTAATCGAGGGGGGTGGCTACACCTTC
.	TRBV7-2	TRBJ1-1	.	CASSLAAGRGTEAFF	TGTGCCAGCAGCTTAGCCGCAGGGCGAGGCACTGAAGCTTTCTTT
.	TRBV4-2	TRBJ2-7	many	CASSQDRIEQYF	TGTGCCAGCAGCCAAGATAGAATCGAGCAGTACTTC
TRBD1	TRBV12-3/TRBV12-4	TRBJ2-5	.	CASSLGTGLRQETQYF	TGTGCCAGCAGTTTAGGGACAGGGCTGCGGCAAGAGACCCAGTACTTC
TRBD2	TRBV6-6	TRBJ2-2	.	CASISGGFTGELFF	TGTGCCAGCATCTCGGGGGGATTCACCGGGGAGCTGTTTTTT
.	TRBV4-3	TRBJ2-5	.	CASSQEIQETQYF	TGCGCCAGCAGCCAAGAGATTCAAGAGACCCAGTACTTC
TRBD1	TRBV12-3/TRBV12-4	TRBJ2-4	.	CASSQTGFVYF	TGTGCCAGCAGTCAGACAGGGTTTGTGTACTTC
TRBD1	TRBV4-3	TRBJ2-5	few	CASSQVTGAGETQYF	TGCGCCAGCAGCCAAGTTACAGGGGCAGGGGAGACCCAGTACTTC
TRBD1	TRBV7-6	TRBJ1-4	.	CASSQTGGGNEKLFF	TGTGCCAGCAGCCAAACAGGGGGCGGTAATGAAAAACTGTTTTTT
TRBD2	TRBV7-2	TRBJ2-7	few	CASSLEISGAEQYF	TGTGCCAGCAGCTTAGAGATTAGCGGGGCCGAGCAGTACTTC
TRBD1	TRBV5-1	TRBJ2-1	.	CASSSTGGRNEQFF	TGCGCCAGCAGTTCCACAGGGGGTCGGAATGAGCAGTTCTTC
TRBD2	TRBV5-1	TRBJ2-5	.	CASSSHPGLAGEETQYF	TGCGCCAGCAGCTCACATCCGGGACTAGCGGGGGAAGAGACCCAGTACTTC
TRBD1	TRBV7-9	TRBJ1-2	.	CASSEGTGHKRGYTF	TGTGCCAGCAGCGAAGGGACAGGACATAAGCGGGGCTACACCTTC
.	TRBV24-1	TRBJ2-3	.	CATSNFATGHTDTQYF	TGTGCCACCAGTAATTTTGCGACAGGACATACAGATACGCAGTATTTT
.	TRBV27	TRBJ2-7	.	CASSLLGPYNEQYF	TGTGCCAGCAGTTTACTCGGACCATACAATGAGCAGTACTTC
TRBD2	TRBV20-1	TRBJ2-5	.	CSAREGVLAGATQETQYF	TGCAGTGCTAGAGAGGGGGTACTAGCGGGGGCTACACAAGAGACCCAGTACTTC
.	TRBV7-3	TRBJ2-1	.	CASSLGVGSYNEQFF	TGTGCCAGCAGCTTAGGGGTGGGCTCCTACAATGAGCAGTTCTTC
TRBD1	TRBV3-1	TRBJ2-7	few	CASSPYRGGQVEQYF	TGTGCCAGCAGCCCCTACAGGGGCGGCCAGGTCGAGCAGTACTTC
TRBD1	TRBV5-1	TRBJ1-2	many	CASSLSGGYGYTF	TGTGCCAGCAGTTTATCAGGGGGCTATGGCTACACCTTC
.	TRBV6-2/TRBV6-3	TRBJ2-1	few	CASSYGDPANEQFF	TGTGCCAGCAGTTACGGGGACCCCGCAAATGAGCAGTTCTTC
TRBD2	TRBV11-2	TRBJ2-6	many	CASSLRGDASSGANVLTF	TGTGCCAGCAGCTTGCGGGGGGACGCCAGCTCTGGGGCCAACGTCCTGACTTTC
TRBD1	TRBV20-1	TRBJ1-1	many	CSASGAGGAVGAFF	TGCAGTGCTAGTGGGGCAGGGGGCGCGGTTGGAGCTTTCTTT
TRBD1	TRBV18	TRBJ2-1	.	CASSPALTGLGQFF	TGTGCCAGCTCACCAGCCCTGACAGGGCTTGGGCAGTTCTTC
.	TRBV7-9	TRBJ2-7	.	CASGDGNYEQYF	TGTGCCAGCGGGGACGGGAACTACGAGCAGTACTTC
.	TRBV5-1	TRBJ2-1	.	CASSLRTGSYNGQFF	TGCGCCAGCAGCTTGCGGACCGGCTCCTACAATGGGCAGTTCTTC
.	TRBV28	TRBJ1-1	.	CASGYGAFF	TGTGCCAGCGGATACGGAGCTTTCTTT
TRBD1	TRBV7-2	TRBJ1-1	.	CASSGKQGAVTEAFF	TGTGCCAGCAGCGGCAAACAGGGGGCTGTCACTGAAGCTTTCTTT
.	TRBV29-1	TRBJ1-1	.	CSAGQTNTEAFF	TGCAGCGCCGGACAGACTAACACTGAAGCTTTCTTT
.	TRBV28	TRBJ1-1	.	CASSSQQGSEAFF	TGTGCCAGCAGTTCCCAACAGGGAAGTGAAGCTTTCTTT
TRBD1	TRBV10-3	TRBJ1-2	many	CAISEPPGQGAFGYTF	TGTGCCATCAGTGAGCCCCCAGGACAGGGGGCGTTTGGCTACACCTTC
TRBD2	TRBV20-1	TRBJ2-3	once	CSARDPSGGAAFTDTQYF	TGCAGTGCTAGAGATCCCAGCGGGGGGGCCGCCTTCACAGATACGCAGTATTTT
.	TRBV20-1	TRBJ1-2	few	CSASPGVSYGYTF	TGCAGTGCTAGTCCAGGGGTGAGCTATGGCTACACCTTC
.	TRBV12-3/TRBV12-4	TRBJ1-4	few	CASSFYRVRTNEKLFF	TGTGCCAGCAGTTTTTACAGGGTGCGCACTAATGAAAAACTGTTTTTT
.	TRBV5-1	TRBJ2-1	.	CASSPQGGSSYNEQFF	TGCGCCAGCAGCCCGCAGGGGGGATCCTCCTACAATGAGCAGTTCTTC
TRBD2	TRBV5-1	TRBJ2-7	.	CASSRIAGASCNEQYF	TGCGCCAGCAGCAGGATAGCGGGGGCCTCCTGCAATGAGCAGTACTTC
.	TRBV28	TRBJ2-6	many	CASSLRGRSGANVLTF	TGTGCCAGCAGTTTACGAGGCCGATCTGGGGCCAACGTCCTGACTTTC
.	TRBV4-3	TRBJ1-1	few	CASSQEVAGSEAFF	TGCGCCAGCAGCCAAGAGGTAGCAGGGAGTGAAGCTTTCTTT
.	TRBV5-1	TRBJ2-7	few	CASSLVPTTYEQYF	TGCGCCAGCAGCTTGGTTCCCACAACCTACGAGCAGTACTTC